The 14 T cell receptor beta chains listed next were all sequenced from one sample in a study of shared clonotypes between healthy human individuals. This table comes from immunoSEQ multiplex PCR, and its TCRdb copy is limited to in-frame clones, with some not included. In the table there are fewer than 3 million clones, less than 95% of which are singletons. Material for sequencing was naive CD4+ T cells from PBMCs. Sample subset: CD45RA+ positively selected. The receptors come from a man aged 18 to 29 in good health. Some clones in this sample may be carry-over from other donors' samples.

The genes are TRBV7-9 and TRBJ1-3, with 8 nucleotides matching TRBD1. Germline values: CDR1 SEHNR, CDR2 FQNEAQ (reference sequence). The V gene end was trimmed by 7 bases and the J gene end by 0 bases; junction bases not matched to a gene: 8. This CDR3 has 16 residues. CDR3 region: CASTRTGKGSGNTIYF. CDR3 nucleotide sequence: TGTGCCAGCACCAGGACAGGGAAGGGCTCTGGAAACACCATATATTTT. Supplemented by reference TRBV7-9 and TRBJ1-3, the full variable domain reads DTGVSQNPRHKITKRGQNVTFRCDPISEHNRLYWYRQTLGQGPEFLTYFQNEAQLEKSRLLSDRFSAERPKGSFSTLEIQRTEQGDSAMYLCASTRTGKGSGNTIYFGEGSWLTVV.

Regarding this clone: This specimen includes other DNA sequences encoding the same CDR3. CDR3 region: CASSLTEKLFF. The CDR3 DNA follows: TGTGCCAGCAGTTTGACAGAAAAACTGTTTTTT. The V call is TRBV28, the J call TRBJ1-4; no clear D gene. V was cut by 3 bases and J by 8 bases, with 4 bases left in between. The germline V gene encodes CDR1 MDHEN and CDR2 SYDVKM. There are 11 residues in the CDR3.

The chain combines TRBV18 with TRBJ2-5; a possible D gene is TRBD2 (6 bases). This CDR3 is built from 15 residues. Germline CDR1 reads KGHSH; CDR2 reads LQKENI. The V and J ends lost 5 bases and 4 bases respectively, with 17 bases between them. CDR3 loop: CASSALTGVSETQYF. For the CDR3, the DNA is TGTGCCAGCTCAGCGTTGACGGGAGTCTCAGAGACCCAGTACTTC.

The rearrangement links TRBV18 to TRBJ2-7; 7 nucleotides align to TRBD2. The CDR3 totals 15 residues. V dropped 6 bases and J dropped 2; count of bases not matched to a gene: 10. The V gene's germline CDR1 is KGHSH and CDR2 LQKENI. The CDR3 protein is CASSPGGGQTYEQYF. Here the CDR3 DNA reads TGTGCCAGCTCCCCTGGGGGAGGGCAAACCTACGAGCAGTACTTC.

The V and J genes are TRBV5-1 and TRBJ1-2, with a weak D call TRBD1 (5 bases). The CDR3 loop spans 15 amino acids. V lost 1 base to trimming and J lost 5 bases, with 15 bases between them. The V gene's germline CDR1 is SGHRS and CDR2 YFSETQ. The CDR3 nucleotides read TGCGCCAGCAGCTTGTCAGGGCAATTCACTTATGGCTACACCTTC. It translates to CASSLSGQFTYGYTF.

The chain links TRBV11-2 to TRBJ1-2; D unresolved. The CDR3 is 16 residues long. V was cut by 0 bases and J by 0 bases, with 11 bases left in between. Germline V gene sequence: CDR1 SGHAT, CDR2 FQNNGV. CDR3 in amino acids: CASSLDPFRPNYGYTF. CDR3 DNA sequence: TGTGCCAGCAGCTTAGATCCTTTCCGACCTAACTATGGCTACACCTTC. Together with reference TRBV11-2 and TRBJ1-2, the CDR3 gives the full variable domain: EAGVAQSPRYKIIEKRQSVAFWCNPISGHATLYWYQQILGQGPKLLIQFQNNGVVDDSQLPKDRFSAERLKGVDSTLKIQPAKLEDSAVYLCASSLDPFRPNYGYTFGSGTRLTVV.

Turning to this clone: This CDR3 is also generated by other DNA sequences in the sample. CDR3 in DNA: TGTGCCAGCAGCCTTGGGGTAAATCAGCCCCAGCATTTT. Translating it yields CASSLGVNQPQHF. V and J are TRBV7-2 and TRBJ1-5; the D is unclear. The V end lost 5 bases, the J end lost 4 bases, and 9 bases lay between the germline ends. The CDR3 runs to 13 residues. Germline assignment: CDR1 SGHTA and CDR2 FQGNSA.

The V call is TRBV27, the J call TRBJ1-1; D uncertain. The V and J ends lost 1 base and 5 bases respectively, with 11 bases between them. The CDR3 spans 14 residues. The germline gives CDR1 MNHEY, CDR2 SMNVEV (reference sequence). CDR3 loop: CASSLWAGETEAFF. For the CDR3, the DNA is TGTGCCAGCAGTTTATGGGCCGGGGAGACTGAAGCTTTCTTT.

The rearrangement links TRBV27 to TRBJ2-1; 8 positions match TRBD2. Germline V lookup: CDR1 MNHEY, CDR2 SMNVEV (reference sequence). V trimming: 6 bases; J trimming: 0 bases; junction bases outside the gene matches: 19. This CDR3 spans 20 amino acids. Here the CDR3 reads CASSGLLAGPKTPSYNEQFF. The CDR3 DNA sequence: TGTGCCAGCAGCGGACTGTTAGCGGGACCTAAAACACCCTCCTACAATGAGCAGTTCTTC.

This clone was seen more than once but under ten times. This CDR3 is also generated by other DNA sequences in the sample. This chain connects TRBV9 to TRBJ1-1; unclear D gene. The V gene's germline CDR1 is SGDLS and CDR2 YYNGEE. The CDR3 loop spans 14 amino acids. V lost 0 bases to trimming and J lost 1 base, with 7 bases between them. Written as DNA, the CDR3 is TGTGCCAGCAGCGTAGGGTCGGGGAACACTGAAGCTTTCTTT. It codes for CASSVGSGNTEAFF.

The rearrangement links TRBV5-1 to TRBJ2-7; 11 nucleotides align to TRBD2. CDR1 is SGHRS, CDR2 YFSETQ, per germline. Trimming removed 4 bases from V and 3 bases from J; junction bases left unmatched: 6. The CDR3 consists of 15 residues. Here the CDR3 reads CASSTLAGVIYEQYF. The CDR3 DNA reads as TGCGCCAGCAGCACACTAGCGGGAGTTATCTACGAGCAGTACTTC.

A note on this clone: This specimen includes other DNA sequences encoding the same CDR3. The J gene is TRBJ2-1, the V gene TRBV28; no firm D call. Germline CDR1 MDHEN, CDR2 SYDVKM. The CDR3 covers 11 residues. Trimming took 5 bases from V and 7 from J, leaving 6 bases between them. The CDR3, as DNA: TGTGCCAGCAGTCCCAGGAATGAGCAGTTCTTC. Protein product: CASSPRNEQFF. The entire variable domain, with the rest obtained from reference TRBV28 and TRBJ2-1, is as follows: DVKVTQSSRYLVKRTGEKVFLECVQDMDHENMFWYRQDPGLGLRLIYFSYDVKMKEKGDIPEGYSVSREKKERFSLILESASTNQTSMYLCASSPRNEQFFGPGTRLTVL.

This clone was seen a few times. The rearrangement links TRBV5-4 to TRBJ1-1; D gene unclear. V was shortened by 0 bases and J by 5 bases, with 8 bases between the two germline ends. Germline values: CDR1 SGHNT, CDR2 YYREEE (reference sequence). This CDR3 has 13 residues. DNA of the CDR3: TGTGCCAGCAGCTTGGGCAGTCCTACTGAAGCTTTCTTT. Protein product: CASSLGSPTEAFF. The variable domain in full, completed from reference TRBV5-4 and TRBJ1-1, reads ETGVTQSPTHLIKTRGQQVTLRCSSQSGHNTVSWYQQALGQGPQFIFQYYREEENGRGNFPPRFSGLQFPNYSSELNVNALELDDSALYLCASSLGSPTEAFFGQGTRLTVV.

The chain uses TRBV5-8 and TRBJ1-1, with 7 bases aligning to TRBD1. The CDR3 runs to 14 residues. Germline V gives CDR1 SGHTS, CDR2 YDEGEE. The junction had 5 bases not matched to a gene; V was cut back by 4 bases and J by 2 bases. Here the CDR3 DNA reads TGTGCCAGCAGCCCAAGGACAGGCAACACTGAAGCTTTCTTT. It specifies CASSPRTGNTEAFF.